This TCR beta chain was sequenced for a study of neoadjuvant nivolumab and ipilimumab in lung cancer. Assay: immunoSEQ multiplex PCR; the TCRdb copy retains only in-frame clones and omits some. The top ten clones hold roughly 4.9% of a sample with roughly 4,100 clones, about four fifths of them seen once. CDR1 is MNHNY and CDR2 is SVGAGI in the germline V gene (reference sequence). V trimming: 6 bases; J trimming: 1 base; junction bases outside the gene matches: 7. This CDR3 is built from 15 residues. The genes are TRBV6-6 and TRBJ2-5; 8 bases line up with TRBD2. This TCR came from an adult with non-small cell lung cancer. Sample: peripheral blood, taken after neoadjuvant nivolumab, alone or with ipilimumab, at or shortly before surgery. The CDR3 DNA reads as TGTGCCAGCAGAACGGCGGGGGGTTCCCAAGAGACCCAGTACTTC. It encodes CASRTAGGSQETQYF.